This paragraph reports one T cell receptor (beta chain). This clonotype was counted a few times. Its specific antigen is unknown. It has no much larger one-base neighbor in the sample; base qualities were not kept. The data are from a study of CD8 T cells in ankylosing spondylitis (dated by TCRdb to about 2017). Study-level background: The study set out to find disease-linked TCR variants by profiling T cell receptor beta repertoires in ankylosing spondylitis patients and healthy donors. Peripheral blood samples were taken, and synovial fluid was additionally collected from ankylosing spondylitis patients. The full study cohort comprised 25 ankylosing spondylitis patients and about a hundred healthy donors. Paper-wide results and their limitations: A CD8+ phenotype was shown by the disease-linked clones, which were found at relatively low frequencies in peripheral blood. Some of the motif variants had been reported before in the synovial fluid and blood of reactive arthritis patients, a finding that suggests common disease-initiation mechanisms. The disease-linked clones were reported to be significantly enriched in matched synovial fluid samples from ankylosing spondylitis patients. Blood from ankylosing spondylitis patients appeared to be characterized by a TCR beta motif made up of seven or eight highly homologous amino acid variants.

Based on the germline V gene (reference sequence), the CDR1 and CDR2 sequences are MNHNY and SVGAGI. Counted from cysteine to phenylalanine, this CDR3 has 12 amino acids. Of all the DNA, just the CDR3 is kept, 36 bases in frame from base 1. The V end gives up 5 bases and the J end 12 bases, leaving 8 bases in the junction not matched to a gene. For sequencing, an Illumina HiSeq 2500 was employed. Quantitative 5'-RACE with molecular barcodes was used to prepare TCR beta libraries. The study's processing was this. A new computational method, built on a probabilistic model of VDJ rearrangement, was used to identify disease-linked TCR variants. The public reads were reanalyzed by TCRdb: fastp trimming at Q25, MiXCR alignment, in-frame beta chains only. CDR3 protein duplicates are merged, each entry listing the most common genes and DNA. The V and J calls, along with clone size, are taken from TCRdb and not from the paper's own processing. This sample is represented by about 540,000 distinct CDR3 sequences; roughly an eighth of them were singletons. The top ten constitute 6.8% of the sample.

The chain couples TRBV6-6 to TRBJ1-2, with 8 middle bases fitting TRBD1. This clonotype was sampled from a male donor with ankylosing spondylitis. Sequences were obtained from blood, either unsorted or a sorted T cell fraction (not recorded which). The nucleotide sequence is given as TGTGCCAGCAGTAAAGGACAGGGTACGGACACCTTC. Translation gives CASSKGQGTDTF.